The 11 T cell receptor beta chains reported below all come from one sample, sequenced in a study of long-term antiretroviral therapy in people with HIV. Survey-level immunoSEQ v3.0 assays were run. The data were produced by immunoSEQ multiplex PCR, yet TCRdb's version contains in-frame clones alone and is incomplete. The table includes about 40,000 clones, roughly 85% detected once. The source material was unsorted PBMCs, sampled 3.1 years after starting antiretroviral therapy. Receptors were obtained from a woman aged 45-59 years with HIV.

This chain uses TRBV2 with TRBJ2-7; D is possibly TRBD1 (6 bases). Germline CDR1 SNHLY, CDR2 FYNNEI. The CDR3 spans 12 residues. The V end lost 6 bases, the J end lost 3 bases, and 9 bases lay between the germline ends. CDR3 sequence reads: CASRAGVYEQYF. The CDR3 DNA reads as TGTGCCAGCAGGGCAGGGGTCTACGAGCAGTACTTC.

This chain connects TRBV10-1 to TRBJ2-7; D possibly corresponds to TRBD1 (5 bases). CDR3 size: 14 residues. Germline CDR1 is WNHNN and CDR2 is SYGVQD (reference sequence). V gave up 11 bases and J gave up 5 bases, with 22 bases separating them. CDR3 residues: CARVQGRIYDEQYF. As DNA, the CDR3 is TGCGCCCGCGTCCAGGGCCGCATATACGACGAGCAGTACTTC.

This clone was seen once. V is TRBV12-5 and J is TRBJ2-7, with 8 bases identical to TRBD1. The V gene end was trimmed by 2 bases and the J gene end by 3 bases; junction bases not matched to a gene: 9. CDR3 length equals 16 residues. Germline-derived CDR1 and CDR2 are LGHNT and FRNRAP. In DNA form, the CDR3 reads TGTGCTAGTGGTTTGATAACCGGGACAGGTGGCTACGAGCAGTACTTC. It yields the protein CASGLITGTGGYEQYF.

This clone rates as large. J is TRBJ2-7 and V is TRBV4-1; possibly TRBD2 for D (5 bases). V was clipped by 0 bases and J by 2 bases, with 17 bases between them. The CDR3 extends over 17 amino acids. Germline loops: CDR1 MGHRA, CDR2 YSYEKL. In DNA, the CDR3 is TGCGCCAGCAGCCAAGATTCGTGGGCAGGAGGACCCTACGAGCAGTACTTC. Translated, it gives CASSQDSWAGGPYEQYF.

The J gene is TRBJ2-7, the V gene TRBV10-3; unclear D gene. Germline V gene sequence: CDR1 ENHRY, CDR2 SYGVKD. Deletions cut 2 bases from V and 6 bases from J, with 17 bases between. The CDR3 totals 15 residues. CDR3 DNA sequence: TGTGCCATCAGTGAGCCCGGTGGGTGGTCGGGCGAGCAGTACTTC. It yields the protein CAISEPGGWSGEQYF.

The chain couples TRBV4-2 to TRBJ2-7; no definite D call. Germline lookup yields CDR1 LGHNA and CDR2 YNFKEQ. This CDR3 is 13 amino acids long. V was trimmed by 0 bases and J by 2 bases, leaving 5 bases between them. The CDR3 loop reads CASSQDFPYEQYF. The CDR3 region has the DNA TGTGCCAGCAGCCAAGATTTCCCCTACGAGCAGTACTTC.

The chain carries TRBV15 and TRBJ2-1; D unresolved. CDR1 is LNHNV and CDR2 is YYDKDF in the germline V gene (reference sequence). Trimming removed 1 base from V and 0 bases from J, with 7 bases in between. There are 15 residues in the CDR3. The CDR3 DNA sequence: TGTGCCACCAGCAGAGTTCTGAGCTCCTACAATGAGCAGTTCTTC. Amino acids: CATSRVLSSYNEQFF.

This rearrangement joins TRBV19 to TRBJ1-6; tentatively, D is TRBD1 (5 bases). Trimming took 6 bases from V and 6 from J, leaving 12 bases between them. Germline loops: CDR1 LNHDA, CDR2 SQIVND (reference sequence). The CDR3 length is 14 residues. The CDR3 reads CASSVGTANSPLHF. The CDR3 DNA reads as TGTGCCAGTAGCGTTGGGACGGCTAATTCACCCCTCCACTTT.

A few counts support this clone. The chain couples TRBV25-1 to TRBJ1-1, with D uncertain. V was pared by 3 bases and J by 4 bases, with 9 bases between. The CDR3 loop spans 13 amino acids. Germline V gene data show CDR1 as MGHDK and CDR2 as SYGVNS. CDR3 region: CASSDSGGTEAFF. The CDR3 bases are TGTGCCAGCAGTGATTCGGGCGGCACTGAAGCTTTCTTT.

The CDR3 DNA sequence: TGTGCCAGCAGAAACCGGGACCCATACGGCGAGCAGTTCTTC. As protein: CASRNRDPYGEQFF. The rearrangement links TRBV27 to TRBJ2-1; the D call may be TRBD1 or TRBD2 (5 bases each). V gave up 6 bases and J gave up 10 bases, with 19 bases separating them. This CDR3 contains 14 residues. Germline V CDR1 and CDR2: MNHEY, SMNVEV (reference sequence).

This CDR3 reads CASSSRTGDEEKLFF. The CDR3 DNA reads as TGTGCCAGCAGCTCGCGCACAGGGGACGAGGAAAAACTGTTTTTT. This chain links TRBV7-9 with TRBJ1-4, with TRBD1 matching 7 bases. Germline CDR1 reads SEHNR; CDR2 reads FQNEAQ (reference sequence). CDR3 size: 15 residues. Germline trimming cut 4 bases from V and 8 bases from J; bases unmatched to any gene: 10.